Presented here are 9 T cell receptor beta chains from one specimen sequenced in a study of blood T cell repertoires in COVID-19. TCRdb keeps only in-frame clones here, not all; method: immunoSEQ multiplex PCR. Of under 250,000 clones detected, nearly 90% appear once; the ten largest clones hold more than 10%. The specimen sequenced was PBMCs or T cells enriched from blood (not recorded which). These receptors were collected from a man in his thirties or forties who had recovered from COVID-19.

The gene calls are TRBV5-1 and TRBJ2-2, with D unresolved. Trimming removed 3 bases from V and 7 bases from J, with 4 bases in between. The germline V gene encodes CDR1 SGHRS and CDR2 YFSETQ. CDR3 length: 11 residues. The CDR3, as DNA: TGCGCCAGCAGCTCCCTCGGGGAGCTGTTTTTT. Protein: CASSSLGELFF.

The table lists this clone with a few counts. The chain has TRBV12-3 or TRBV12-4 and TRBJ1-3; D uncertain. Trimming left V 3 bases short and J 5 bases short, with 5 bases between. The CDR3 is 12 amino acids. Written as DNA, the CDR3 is TGTGCCAGCAGTTTGTATAGAAACACCATATATTTT. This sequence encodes CASSLYRNTIYF.

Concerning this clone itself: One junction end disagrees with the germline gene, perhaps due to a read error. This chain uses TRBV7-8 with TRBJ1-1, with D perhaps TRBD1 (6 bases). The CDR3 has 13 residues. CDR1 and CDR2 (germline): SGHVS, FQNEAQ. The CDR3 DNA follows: TGTGCCAGCAGCCTAGCCGGGACAACTGAAGCTTTCTTT. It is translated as CASSLAGTTEAFF.

In nucleotides, the CDR3 is TGTGCCACCAGTGATTCTGGCGGGGGAACCTACAATGAGCAGTTCTTC. Its translation is CATSDSGGGTYNEQFF. The rearrangement joins TRBV24-1 to TRBJ2-1; the match to TRBD2 covers 7 bases. The V gene's germline CDR1 is KGHDR and CDR2 SFDVKD. This CDR3 spans 16 amino acids. After removal of 2 bases from V and 2 bases from J, the junction contained 5 bases not matched to a gene.

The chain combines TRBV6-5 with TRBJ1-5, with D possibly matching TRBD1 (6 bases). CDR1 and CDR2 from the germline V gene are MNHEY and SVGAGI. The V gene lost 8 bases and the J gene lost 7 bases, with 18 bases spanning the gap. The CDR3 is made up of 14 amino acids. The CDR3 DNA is TGTGCCAGCGCCCCGACCGGGACAAGGCAGCCCCAGCATTTT. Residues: CASAPTGTRQPQHF.

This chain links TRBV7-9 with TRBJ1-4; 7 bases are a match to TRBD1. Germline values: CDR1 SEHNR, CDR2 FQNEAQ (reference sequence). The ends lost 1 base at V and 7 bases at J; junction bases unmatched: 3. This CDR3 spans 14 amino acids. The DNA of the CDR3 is TGTGCCAGCAGCTTAGGACAGGGAGGTGAAAAACTGTTTTTT. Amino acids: CASSLGQGGEKLFF.

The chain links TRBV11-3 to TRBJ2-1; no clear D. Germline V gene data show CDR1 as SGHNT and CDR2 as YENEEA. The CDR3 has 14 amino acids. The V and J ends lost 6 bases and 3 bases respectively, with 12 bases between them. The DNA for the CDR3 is TGTGCCAGCAGTCCCTCAGGCCTCTACAATGAGCAGTTCTTC. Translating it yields CASSPSGLYNEQFF.

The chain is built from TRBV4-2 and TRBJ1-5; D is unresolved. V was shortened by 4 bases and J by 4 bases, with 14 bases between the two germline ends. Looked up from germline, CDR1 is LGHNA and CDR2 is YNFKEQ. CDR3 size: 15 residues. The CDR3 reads CASSPREAPNQPQHF. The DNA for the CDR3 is TGTGCCAGCAGCCCCCGAGAGGCCCCGAATCAGCCCCAGCATTTT.

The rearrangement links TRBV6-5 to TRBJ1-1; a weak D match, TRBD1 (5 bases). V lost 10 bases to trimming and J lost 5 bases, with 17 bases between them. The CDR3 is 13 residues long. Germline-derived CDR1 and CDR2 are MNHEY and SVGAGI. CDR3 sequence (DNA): TGTGCCACAGCCCCCTGGGGGGAGACTGAAGCTTTCTTT. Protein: CATAPWGETEAFF.